These 6 T cell receptor beta chains originate from one sample sequenced in a study of long-term antiretroviral therapy in people with HIV (dated by TCRdb to 2021 to 2024). The immunoSEQ hsTCRB v3.0 assay was used at survey level resolution to sequence the TRB variable region. TCRdb's version of the immuneACCESS table is confined to in-frame rearrangements and falls short of the full clone set. An unresolved V gene accounts for under half of the shortfall where checked; the remainder is of unknown origin. The sample table lists about 20,000 clones, 90% of them with a count of one. The ten largest clonotypes hold over 7.5% of the sample. The specimen was unsorted PBMCs, collected approximately 4.5 years before starting antiretroviral therapy. These TCRs come from a young woman with HIV.

The chain uses TRBV6-5 and TRBJ1-2, with D possibly TRBD1 on 5 matching bases. V was pared by 6 bases and J by 3 bases, with 8 bases between. Germline lookup yields CDR1 MNHEY and CDR2 SVGAGI. The CDR3 contains 12 residues. CDR3 amino acids: CASSGGDYGYTF. CDR3 in DNA: TGTGCCAGCAGCGGAGGGGACTATGGCTACACCTTC.

This chain uses TRBV18 with TRBJ2-3, with 12 nucleotides matching TRBD2. The CDR3 runs to 18 residues. Germline V gives CDR1 KGHSH, CDR2 LQKENI. J was trimmed by 2 bases and V by 0 bases; bases with no gene match: 6. The CDR3 region has the DNA TGTGCCAGCTCACCACCGACGTGGACTAGCGGGGACACAGATACGCAGTATTTT. Translated, it gives CASSPPTWTSGDTDTQYF.

The V and J genes are TRBV5-6 and TRBJ2-1, with TRBD2 matching over 12 bases. Per the germline V gene, CDR1 is SGHDT and CDR2 is YYEEEE. J was trimmed by 8 bases and V by 4 bases; bases with no gene match: 7. CDR3 length: 15 residues. The CDR3 protein is CASSALAGGIYEQFF. CDR3 nucleotide sequence: TGTGCCAGCAGCGCACTAGCGGGGGGCATTTATGAGCAGTTCTTC.

The V call is TRBV19, the J call TRBJ1-5; D is possibly TRBD1 (6 bases). V lost 8 bases and J 3 bases, leaving 11 bases between the germline ends. The CDR3 sequence is 13 residues long. Germline V CDR1 and CDR2: LNHDA, SQIVND (reference sequence). The CDR3 bases are TGTGCCAGTGTGGGACACAACAATCAGCCCCAGCATTTT. Its protein product is CASVGHNNQPQHF.

This chain connects TRBV2 to TRBJ2-4; 10 nucleotides align to TRBD1. Germline CDR1 is SNHLY and CDR2 is FYNNEI. The CDR3 is 17 amino acids. The V gene end was trimmed by 7 bases and the J gene end by 0 bases; junction bases not matched to a gene: 9. CDR3 in amino acids: CASKGQGSLGAKNIQYF. The CDR3, as DNA: TGTGCCAGCAAGGGACAGGGGTCCCTGGGAGCCAAAAACATTCAGTACTTC.

The rearrangement links TRBV5-4 to TRBJ1-4, with D unclear. The CDR3 covers 15 residues. Per the germline V gene, CDR1 is SGHNT and CDR2 is YYREEE (reference sequence). V was clipped by 2 bases and J by 0 bases, with 8 bases between them. CDR3 loop: CASSLVPSTNEKLFF. The CDR3, as DNA: TGTGCCAGCAGCTTAGTGCCATCAACTAATGAAAAACTGTTTTTT.